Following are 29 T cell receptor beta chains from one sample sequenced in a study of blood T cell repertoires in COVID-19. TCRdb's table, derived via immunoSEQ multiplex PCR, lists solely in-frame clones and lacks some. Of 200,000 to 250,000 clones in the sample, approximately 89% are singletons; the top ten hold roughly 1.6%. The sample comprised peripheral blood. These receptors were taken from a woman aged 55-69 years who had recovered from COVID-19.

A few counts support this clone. This chain's CDR3 is CASSLEGFGHLYNEQFF. CDR3 coding DNA: TGTGCCAGCAGCCTGGAGGGTTTCGGACACCTCTACAATGAGCAGTTCTTC. The V and J genes are TRBV27 and TRBJ2-1; a possible D gene is TRBD2 (6 bases). The V and J ends lost 6 bases and 3 bases respectively, with 21 bases between them. This CDR3 spans 17 amino acids. Germline CDR1 is MNHEY and CDR2 is SMNVEV (reference sequence).

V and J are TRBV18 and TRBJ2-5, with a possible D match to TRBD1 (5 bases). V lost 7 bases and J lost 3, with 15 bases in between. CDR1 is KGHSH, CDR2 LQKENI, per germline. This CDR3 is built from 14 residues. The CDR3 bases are TGTGCCAGCTTACAGGTCAGGACCGAAGAGACCCAGTACTTC. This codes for CASLQVRTEETQYF. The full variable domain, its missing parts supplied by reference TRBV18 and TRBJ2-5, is NAGVMQNPRHLVRRRGQEARLRCSPMKGHSHVYWYRQLPEEGLKFMVYLQKENIIDESGMPKERFSAEFPKEGPSILRIQQVVRGDSAAYFCASLQVRTEETQYFGPGTRLLVL.

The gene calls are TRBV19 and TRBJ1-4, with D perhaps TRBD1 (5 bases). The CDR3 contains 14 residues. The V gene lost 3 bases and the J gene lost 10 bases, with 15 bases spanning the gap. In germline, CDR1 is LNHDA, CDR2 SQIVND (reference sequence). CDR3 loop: CASSISGGGGKLFF. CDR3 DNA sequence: TGTGCCAGTAGTATTAGCGGCGGGGGGGGAAAACTGTTTTTT.

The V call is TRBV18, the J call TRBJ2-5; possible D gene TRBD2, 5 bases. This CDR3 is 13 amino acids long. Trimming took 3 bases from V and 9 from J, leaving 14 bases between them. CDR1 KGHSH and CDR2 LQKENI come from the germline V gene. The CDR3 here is CASSPSSPGAQYF. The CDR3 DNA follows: TGTGCCAGCTCACCGTCTAGCCCGGGCGCCCAGTACTTC.

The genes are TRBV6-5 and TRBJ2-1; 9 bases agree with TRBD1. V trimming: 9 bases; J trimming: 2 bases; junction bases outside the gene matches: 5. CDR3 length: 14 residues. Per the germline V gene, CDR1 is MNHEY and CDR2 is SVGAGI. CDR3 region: CASGGTGPYNEQFF. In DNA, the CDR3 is TGTGCCAGTGGCGGGACAGGGCCCTACAATGAGCAGTTCTTC.

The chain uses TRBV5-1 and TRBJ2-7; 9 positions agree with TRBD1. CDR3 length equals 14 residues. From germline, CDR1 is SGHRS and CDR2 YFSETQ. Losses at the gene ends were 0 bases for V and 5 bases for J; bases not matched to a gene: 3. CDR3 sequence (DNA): TGCGCCAGCAGCTTGGGACAGGGGGGCCACGAGCAGTACTTC. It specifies CASSLGQGGHEQYF.

The CDR3 region is CASSSDSGRPGNTIYF. CDR3 nucleotide sequence: TGCGCCAGCAGTTCCGACAGTGGGCGTCCTGGAAACACCATATATTTT. The genes are TRBV5-1 and TRBJ1-3, with D possibly matching TRBD1 (5 bases). V was pared by 5 bases and J by 2 bases, with 17 bases between. Germline lookup yields CDR1 SGHRS and CDR2 YFSETQ. This CDR3 is 16 amino acids long. Combining the CDR3 with reference TRBV5-1 and TRBJ1-3 gives the whole variable domain KAGVTQTPRYLIKTRGQQVTLSCSPISGHRSVSWYQQTPGQGLQFLFEYFSETQRNKGNFPGRFSGRQFSNSRSEMNVSTLELGDSALYLCASSSDSGRPGNTIYFGEGSWLTVV.

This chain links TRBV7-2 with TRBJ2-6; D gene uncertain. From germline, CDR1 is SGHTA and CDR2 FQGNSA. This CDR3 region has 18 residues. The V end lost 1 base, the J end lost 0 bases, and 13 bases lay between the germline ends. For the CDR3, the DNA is TGTGCCAGCAGCTTAGATTTAAACACGTACTCTGGGGCCAACGTCCTGACTTTC. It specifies CASSLDLNTYSGANVLTF. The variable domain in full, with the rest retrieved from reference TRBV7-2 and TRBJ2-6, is GAGVSQSPSNKVTEKGKDVELRCDPISGHTALYWYRQSLGQGLEFLIYFQGNSAPDKSGLPSDRFSAERTGGSVSTLTIQRTQQEDSAVYLCASSLDLNTYSGANVLTFGAGSRLTVL.

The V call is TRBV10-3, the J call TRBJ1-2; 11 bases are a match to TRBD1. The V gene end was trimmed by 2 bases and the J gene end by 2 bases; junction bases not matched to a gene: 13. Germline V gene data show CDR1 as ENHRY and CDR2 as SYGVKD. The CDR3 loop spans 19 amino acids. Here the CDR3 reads CAISEPPGTGGKMNYGYTF. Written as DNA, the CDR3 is TGTGCCATCAGTGAGCCACCCGGGACAGGGGGAAAAATGAACTATGGCTACACCTTC.

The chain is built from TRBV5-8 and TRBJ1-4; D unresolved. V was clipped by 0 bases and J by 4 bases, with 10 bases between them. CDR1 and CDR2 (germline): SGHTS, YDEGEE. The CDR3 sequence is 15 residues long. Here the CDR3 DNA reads TGTGCCAGCAGCTTGGCTCCAGTCGTTAATGAAAAACTGTTTTTT. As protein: CASSLAPVVNEKLFF.

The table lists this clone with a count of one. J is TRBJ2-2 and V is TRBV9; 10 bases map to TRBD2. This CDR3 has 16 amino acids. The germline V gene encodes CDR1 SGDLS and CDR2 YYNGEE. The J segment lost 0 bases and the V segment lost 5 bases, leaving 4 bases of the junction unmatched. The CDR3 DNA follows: TGTGCCAGCAGACCGGGACTAGCGCCGAACACCGGGGAGCTGTTTTTT. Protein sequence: CASRPGLAPNTGELFF.

Here the CDR3 reads CASSIRAGVFGTDTQYF. The DNA for the CDR3 is TGTGCCAGTAGTATCCGAGCGGGGGTCTTTGGCACAGATACGCAGTATTTT. The chain has TRBV19 and TRBJ2-3, with 8 bases aligning to TRBD2. Germline CDR1 reads LNHDA; CDR2 reads SQIVND (reference sequence). With V trimmed by 3 bases and J by 1 base, 9 bases remained unmatched. The CDR3 is 17 residues long.

The chain's CDR3 is CASSPRTGRNTGELFF. The DNA of the CDR3 is TGTGCCAGCAGCCCTCGGACAGGGAGGAACACCGGGGAGCTGTTTTTT. The J gene is TRBJ2-2, the V gene TRBV7-2, with 8 bases aligning to TRBD1. Germline-derived CDR1 and CDR2 are SGHTA and FQGNSA. Trimming removed 5 bases from V and 1 base from J; junction bases left unmatched: 6. The CDR3 is made up of 16 amino acids.

DNA of the CDR3: TGTGCCAGCAGGGAAGGAGTGGCCGCAACTAATGAAAAACTGTTTTTT. It yields the protein CASREGVAATNEKLFF. This chain connects TRBV3-1 (or the pseudogene TRBV3-2) to TRBJ1-4; D gene uncertain. V lost 6 bases, J lost 0 bases, and 14 bases lay in between. Germline CDR1 is LGHDT and CDR2 is YNNKEL (reference sequence). The CDR3 covers 16 residues.

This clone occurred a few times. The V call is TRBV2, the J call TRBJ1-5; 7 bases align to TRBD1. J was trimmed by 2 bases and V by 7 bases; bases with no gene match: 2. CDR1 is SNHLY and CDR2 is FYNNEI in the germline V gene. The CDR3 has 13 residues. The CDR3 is CASNDRGNQPQHF. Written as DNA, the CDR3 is TGTGCCAGCAACGACAGGGGCAATCAGCCCCAGCATTTT.

The CDR3 DNA reads as TGTGCCATCAGTGAGTCGACAGGGGTTCAGGCCTACAATGAGCAGTTCTTC. Its translation is CAISESTGVQAYNEQFF. This rearrangement joins TRBV10-3 to TRBJ2-1; 8 nucleotides match TRBD1. Germline CDR1 and CDR2: ENHRY and SYGVKD. With 0 bases clipped from V and 2 bases from J, the junction kept 6 bases outside the gene matches. This CDR3 comprises 17 residues.

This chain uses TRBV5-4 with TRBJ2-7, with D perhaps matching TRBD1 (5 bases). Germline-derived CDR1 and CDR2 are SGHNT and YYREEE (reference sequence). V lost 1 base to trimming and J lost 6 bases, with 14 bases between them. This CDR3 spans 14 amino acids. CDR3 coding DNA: TGTGCCAGCAGCTTGTTCGGCAGGGTCCGCGAGCAGTACTTC. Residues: CASSLFGRVREQYF. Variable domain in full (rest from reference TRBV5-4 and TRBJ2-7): ETGVTQSPTHLIKTRGQQVTLRCSSQSGHNTVSWYQQALGQGPQFIFQYYREEENGRGNFPPRFSGLQFPNYSSELNVNALELDDSALYLCASSLFGRVREQYFGPGTRLTVT.

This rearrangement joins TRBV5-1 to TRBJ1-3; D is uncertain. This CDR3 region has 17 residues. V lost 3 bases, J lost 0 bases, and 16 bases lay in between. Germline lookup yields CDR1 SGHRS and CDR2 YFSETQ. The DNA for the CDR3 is TGCGCCAGCAGCTCCTACCCAGCGGACCGCTCTGGAAACACCATATATTTT. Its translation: CASSSYPADRSGNTIYF.

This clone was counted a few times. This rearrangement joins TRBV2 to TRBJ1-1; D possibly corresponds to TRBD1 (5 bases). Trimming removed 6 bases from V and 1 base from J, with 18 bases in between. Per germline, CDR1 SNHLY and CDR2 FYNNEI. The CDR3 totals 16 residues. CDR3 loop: CASRVGRQRTNTEAFF. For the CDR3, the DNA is TGTGCCAGCAGGGTGGGGCGACAGCGCACGAACACTGAAGCTTTCTTT.

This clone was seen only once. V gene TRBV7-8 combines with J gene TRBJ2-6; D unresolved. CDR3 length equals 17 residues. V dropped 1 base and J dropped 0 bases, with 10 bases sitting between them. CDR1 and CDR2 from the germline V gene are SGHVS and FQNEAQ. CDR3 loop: CASSLVQANSGANVLTF. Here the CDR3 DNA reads TGTGCCAGCAGCTTAGTTCAGGCAAACTCTGGGGCCAACGTCCTGACTTTC.

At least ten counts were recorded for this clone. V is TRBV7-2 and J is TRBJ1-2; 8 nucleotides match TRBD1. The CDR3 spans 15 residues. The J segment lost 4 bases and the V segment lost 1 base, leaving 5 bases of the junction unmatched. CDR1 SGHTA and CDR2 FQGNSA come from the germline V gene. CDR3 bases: TGTGCCAGCAGCTTAGGCAGGGGGCTAATCTATGGCTACACCTTC. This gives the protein CASSLGRGLIYGYTF.

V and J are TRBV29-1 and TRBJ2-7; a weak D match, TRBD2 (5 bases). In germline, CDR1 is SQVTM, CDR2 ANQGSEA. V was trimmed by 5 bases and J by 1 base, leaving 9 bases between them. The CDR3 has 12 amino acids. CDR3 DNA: TGCAGCGTTATCGGGGATTCCTACGAGCAGTACTTC. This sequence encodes CSVIGDSYEQYF.

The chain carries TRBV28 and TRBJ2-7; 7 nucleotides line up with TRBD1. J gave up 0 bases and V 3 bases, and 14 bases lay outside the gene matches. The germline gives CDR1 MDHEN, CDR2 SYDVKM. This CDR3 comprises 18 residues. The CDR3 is CASSFTDRDPISSYEQYF. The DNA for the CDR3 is TGTGCCAGCAGTTTCACAGACAGGGACCCAATTAGCTCCTACGAGCAGTACTTC.

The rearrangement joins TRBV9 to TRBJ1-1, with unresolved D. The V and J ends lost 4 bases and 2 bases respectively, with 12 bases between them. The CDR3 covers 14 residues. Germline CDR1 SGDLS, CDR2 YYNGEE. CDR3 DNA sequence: TGTGCCAGCAGCAGGCAGGCTTCTAACACTGAAGCTTTCTTT. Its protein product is CASSRQASNTEAFF.

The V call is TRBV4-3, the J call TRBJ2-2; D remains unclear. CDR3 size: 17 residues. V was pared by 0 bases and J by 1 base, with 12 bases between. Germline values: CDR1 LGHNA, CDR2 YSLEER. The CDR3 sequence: CASSQELPGWNTGELFF. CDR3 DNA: TGCGCCAGCAGCCAAGAGTTGCCAGGTTGGAACACCGGGGAGCTGTTTTTT.

This CDR3 reads CASSLLGTGHPLEAFF. The CDR3 region has the DNA TGTGCCAGCTCCCTTCTAGGGACAGGCCACCCCTTAGAAGCTTTCTTT. The chain links TRBV28 to TRBJ1-1, with TRBD1 matching over 8 bases. V lost 8 bases and J lost 8; bases outside the gene matches: 19. This CDR3 spans 16 amino acids. Germline-derived CDR1 and CDR2 are MDHEN and SYDVKM. Complete variable domain (other parts from reference TRBV28 and TRBJ1-1): DVKVTQSSRYLVKRTGEKVFLECVQDMDHENMFWYRQDPGLGLRLIYFSYDVKMKEKGDIPEGYSVSREKKERFSLILESASTNQTSMYLCASSLLGTGHPLEAFFGQGTRLTVV.

The CDR3 spells CASSERDSYSNQPQHF. DNA of the CDR3: TGTGCCAGCAGTGAGCGGGACAGTTATAGCAATCAGCCCCAGCATTTT. The chain joins TRBV6-1 to TRBJ1-5; TRBD1 matches 7 bases. Germline V lookup: CDR1 MNHNS, CDR2 SASEGT. The length of the CDR3 is 16 residues. Germline trimming cut 3 bases from V and 0 bases from J; bases unmatched to any gene: 5.

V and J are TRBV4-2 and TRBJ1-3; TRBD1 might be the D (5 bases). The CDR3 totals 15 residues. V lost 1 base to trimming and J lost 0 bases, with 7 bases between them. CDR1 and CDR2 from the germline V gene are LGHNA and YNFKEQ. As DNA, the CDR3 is TGTGCCAGCAGCCAAGTTGACAGCTCTGGAAACACCATATATTTT. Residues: CASSQVDSSGNTIYF.

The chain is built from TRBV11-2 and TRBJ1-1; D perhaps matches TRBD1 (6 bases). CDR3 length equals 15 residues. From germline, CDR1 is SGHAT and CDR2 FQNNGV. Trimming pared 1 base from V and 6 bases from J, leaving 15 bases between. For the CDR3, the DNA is TGTGCCAGCAGCTTAGGTGTTGGGGCAGGGGCTGAAGCTTTCTTT. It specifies CASSLGVGAGAEAFF. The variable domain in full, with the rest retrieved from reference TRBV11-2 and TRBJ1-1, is EAGVAQSPRYKIIEKRQSVAFWCNPISGHATLYWYQQILGQGPKLLIQFQNNGVVDDSQLPKDRFSAERLKGVDSTLKIQPAKLEDSAVYLCASSLGVGAGAEAFFGQGTRLTVV.